A single sample is the source of the 12 T cell receptor beta chains below, sequenced in a study of vaccination and CD4 T cells after COVID-19. These receptors have no known antigen. Cultured CD4+ T-cell DNA underwent Oncomine TCR Beta short-read sequencing. TCRdb reanalysed the PCR reads using MiXCR and keeps one entry per CDR3 protein. The repertoire consists of more than 15,000 distinct CDR3 sequences, with about 21% occurring once and the leading ten covering 6.5% to 10%. Treatment here: roughly 10-day PBMC culture with coronavirus spike peptide pools or control peptides (ViraFEST assay). Sequencing input: cultured CD4+ T cells from blood. These receptors all stem from a human donor with COVID-19.

The J gene is TRBJ2-7, the V gene TRBV11-3; perhaps TRBD2 as D (6 bases). With 0 bases removed from V and 1 base from J, the gap between germline ends came to 7 bases. CDR1 and CDR2 (germline): SGHNT, YENEEA. The CDR3 has 14 amino acids. Here the CDR3 reads CASSLEGRSYEQYF. The CDR3 coding sequence is TGTGCCAGCAGCTTAGAGGGGAGGTCCTACGAGCAGTACTTC.

The chain uses TRBV11-3 and TRBJ2-6, with TRBD1 matching over 7 bases. With V trimmed by 2 bases and J by 0 bases, 4 bases remained unmatched. The CDR3 runs to 17 residues. Looked up from germline, CDR1 is SGHNT and CDR2 is YENEEA. The CDR3: CASSLRGPSSGANVLTF. CDR3 nucleotides: TGTGCCAGCAGCTTAAGGGGGCCGAGCTCTGGGGCCAACGTCCTGACTTTC.

The gene calls are TRBV20-1 and TRBJ2-7; the D gene is possibly TRBD2 (6 bases). This CDR3 contains 13 residues. V lost 3 bases to trimming and J lost 2 bases, with 11 bases between them. Per the germline V gene, CDR1 is DFQATT and CDR2 is SNEGSKA (reference sequence). The CDR3 region has the DNA TGCAGTGCTAGTCCCGGGGGAACCTACGAGCAGTACTTC. Translation gives CSASPGGTYEQYF.

This clonotype was seen only a few times. The chain joins TRBV10-3 to TRBJ2-6, with a possible D match to TRBD1 (5 bases). The V gene lost 2 bases and the J gene lost 2 bases, with 10 bases spanning the gap. The CDR3 covers 16 residues. Germline CDR1 ENHRY, CDR2 SYGVKD. The CDR3 DNA is TGTGCCATCAGTGAGCCCCAGGGCACTGGGGCCAACGTCCTGACTTTC. This sequence encodes CAISEPQGTGANVLTF.

This chain uses TRBV5-1 with TRBJ2-4; D unresolved. CDR1 and CDR2 (germline): SGHRS, YFSETQ. The length of the CDR3 is 14 residues. V shed 0 bases and J shed 5 bases, with 9 bases lying between them. CDR3 DNA sequence: TGCGCCAGCAGCTTGGCCGGTCTCGAAAACATTCAGTACTTC. It is translated as CASSLAGLENIQYF.

The chain is built from TRBV6-1 and TRBJ2-2, with D unclear. CDR3 size: 15 residues. In germline, CDR1 is MNHNS, CDR2 SASEGT. Deletions cut 8 bases from V and 4 bases from J, with 17 bases between. The DNA of the CDR3 is TGTGCCAGCGTTGGCAGGACGACGGGCACCGGGGAGCTGTTTTTT. This translates into CASVGRTTGTGELFF.

This clonotype was seen a few times. This sequence joins TRBV6-1 and TRBJ2-3; tentative D call: TRBD2 (5 bases). V lost 5 bases and J 3 bases, leaving 15 bases between the germline ends. CDR1 and CDR2 from the germline V gene are MNHNS and SASEGT. The CDR3 consists of 15 residues. The CDR3 loop is CASSRLAGKTDTQYF. CDR3 bases: TGTGCCAGCAGTCGTCTCGCCGGGAAGACAGATACGCAGTATTTT.

This clonotype showed up just a few times. This sequence joins TRBV6-1 and TRBJ1-2; 7 positions match TRBD1. The CDR3 loop spans 14 amino acids. Germline-derived CDR1 and CDR2 are MNHNS and SASEGT. The V segment lost 6 bases and the J segment 3 bases; nucleotides outside the gene matches: 7. Here the CDR3 DNA reads TGTGCCAGCAGAAAGACAGGGAAGGACTATGGCTACACCTTC. Protein sequence: CASRKTGKDYGYTF.

The chain uses TRBV20-1 and TRBJ2-5; 12 nucleotides line up with TRBD2. CDR1 is DFQATT, CDR2 SNEGSKA, per germline (reference sequence). The CDR3 totals 18 residues. The V gene end was trimmed by 6 bases and the J gene end by 7 bases; junction bases not matched to a gene: 21. The CDR3: CSALAEHALAGGPGTQYF. DNA for the CDR3: TGCAGTGCCCTCGCTGAGCACGCCCTAGCGGGGGGGCCGGGGACCCAGTACTTC.

This clonotype was counted between two and nine times. The rearrangement uses TRBV7-2 and TRBJ2-2; TRBD2 agrees at 9 bases. The CDR3 contains 15 residues. CDR1 and CDR2 from the germline V gene are SGHTA and FQGNSA. With V trimmed by 5 bases and J by 6 bases, 7 bases remained unmatched. CDR3 sequence: CASSRTSAKPGELFF. CDR3 DNA sequence: TGTGCCAGCAGCCGGACTAGCGCGAAACCCGGGGAGCTGTTTTTT.

The sample holds a few counts of this clonotype. The chain has TRBV7-6 and TRBJ1-1; D gene ambiguous. Germline CDR1 is SGHVS and CDR2 is FNYEAQ. The V gene lost 1 base and the J gene lost 0 bases, with 12 bases spanning the gap. The length of the CDR3 is 16 residues. The DNA of the CDR3 is TGTGCCAGCAGCTTAGTCCCTGCGGTCATGAACACTGAAGCTTTCTTT. Amino acid sequence: CASSLVPAVMNTEAFF.

This clonotype was detected a few times. The CDR3 loop reads CASSYGTGGGQKDTQYF. The CDR3 DNA reads TGTGCCAGCAGTTACGGGACTGGCGGGGGGCAAAAAGATACGCAGTATTTT. The chain employs TRBV6-5 and TRBJ2-3, with 8 bases aligning to TRBD2. Germline values: CDR1 MNHEY, CDR2 SVGAGI. After removal of 2 bases from V and 5 bases from J, the junction contained 12 bases not matched to a gene. The CDR3 contains 17 residues.